Sequencing of this TCR beta chain was carried out in a study of T cell repertoires in cytomegalovirus infection. The CDR3 spans 14 residues. CDR1 and CDR2 from the germline V gene are SQVTM and ANQGSEA. V lost 7 bases and J lost 0; bases outside the gene matches: 4. TCRdb processed the reads anew with MiXCR; each CDR3 protein has one entry. The repertoire holds 150,000 to 200,000 distinct CDR3 sequences, with approximately 28% as singletons. The rearrangement joins TRBV29-1 to TRBJ1-1; TRBD1 agrees at 11 bases. Sequencing was done on a sample of PBMCs. This clonotype was sampled from a human donor in good health (CMV status not recorded). Some clones in this sample may be carry-over from other donors' samples. This CDR3 reads CSGGTGGLNTEAFF. In nucleotides, the CDR3 is TGCAGCGGTGGGACAGGGGGATTGAACACTGAAGCTTTCTTT.